These 20 T cell receptor beta chains came from one sample sequenced in a study of cytotoxic CD8 clonotypes in ibrutinib-treated CLL. Method: immunoSEQ multiplex PCR; TCRdb's copy keeps in-frame clones and lacks some. The data hold some 200,000 clones, with about four fifths observed a single time. This sample comprised PBMCs, obtained after 12 months of ibrutinib treatment. The receptors here all came from a human donor with chronic lymphocytic leukemia.

CDR3 loop: CASSSRTDPNTGELFF. The CDR3 coding sequence is TGTGCCAGCAGCTCGCGGACAGACCCGAACACCGGGGAGCTGTTTTTT. The chain joins TRBV11-2 to TRBJ2-2; maybe TRBD1 (6 bases). V was clipped by 4 bases and J by 0 bases, with 12 bases between them. The CDR3 is 16 amino acids. Germline-derived CDR1 and CDR2 are SGHAT and FQNNGV.

The chain has TRBV30 and TRBJ1-1, with D uncertain. This CDR3 region has 12 residues. Trimming removed 0 bases at V and 9 bases at J, with 11 bases between. Germline lookup yields CDR1 GTSNPN and CDR2 SVGIG (reference sequence). DNA of the CDR3: TGTGCCTGGAGTGTAAGAGGCTTAAAAGCTTTCTTT. It is translated as CAWSVRGLKAFF.

V usage is TRBV11-2 and J usage is TRBJ2-7; 7 positions agree with TRBD1. V lost 8 bases and J lost 5; bases outside the gene matches: 12. This CDR3 has 14 amino acids. Germline V gene lookup returns CDR1 SGHAT and CDR2 FQNNGV. The CDR3 here is CASGLDRVAHEQYF. The DNA for the CDR3 is TGTGCCAGCGGTCTCGACAGGGTCGCCCACGAGCAGTACTTC.

The J gene is TRBJ1-3, the V gene TRBV19, with 7 positions matching TRBD1. Germline lookup yields CDR1 LNHDA and CDR2 SQIVND (reference sequence). This CDR3 is 15 amino acids long. With 8 bases clipped from V and 3 bases from J, the junction kept 10 bases outside the gene matches. The CDR3 is CASEKRGQFGNTIYF. In DNA, the CDR3 is TGTGCCAGTGAAAAGAGGGGGCAATTTGGAAACACCATATATTTT. The complete variable domain, with remaining parts taken from reference TRBV19 and TRBJ1-3, reads DGGITQSPKYLFRKEGQNVTLSCEQNLNHDAMYWYRQDPGQGLRLIYYSQIVNDFQKGDIAEGYSVSREKKESFPLTVTSAQKNPTAFYLCASEKRGQFGNTIYFGEGSWLTVV.

The chain recombines TRBV30 with TRBJ2-7, with D perhaps given as TRBD1 or TRBD2 (5 bases each). With 8 bases removed from V and 7 bases from J, the gap between germline ends came to 24 bases. Germline CDR1 reads GTSNPN; CDR2 reads SVGIG (reference sequence). The CDR3 is 14 residues long. CDR3 residues: CALMRQGGLFEQYF. DNA of the CDR3: TGTGCCCTTATGAGGCAGGGCGGGTTATTTGAGCAGTACTTC.

This clone was counted between two and nine times. Other DNA sequences in this specimen translate into the identical CDR3. The chain employs TRBV5-1 and TRBJ2-3; no clear D. Germline-derived CDR1 and CDR2 are SGHRS and YFSETQ. V shed 5 bases and J shed 0 bases, with 1 base lying between them. The CDR3 extends over 11 amino acids. The CDR3 spells CASRSTDTQYF. The DNA of the CDR3 is TGCGCCAGCAGGAGCACAGATACGCAGTATTTT.

This sequence joins TRBV28 and TRBJ2-7, with D unresolved. The CDR3 spans 11 residues. Deletions cut 7 bases from V and 1 base from J, with 5 bases between. Germline loops: CDR1 MDHEN, CDR2 SYDVKM. CDR3 bases: TGTGCCAGCAAAGGGTCCTACGAGCAGTACTTC. Translated, it gives CASKGSYEQYF.

The V and J genes are TRBV27 and TRBJ1-3, with D possibly being TRBD1 (6 bases). Trimming cost V 3 bases and J 3 bases, with 12 bases left between them. The CDR3 totals 15 residues. Germline CDR1 MNHEY, CDR2 SMNVEV (reference sequence). The CDR3 DNA reads as TGTGCCAGCAGTTTCACCGGGGGCTATGGAAACACCATATATTTT. Translating it yields CASSFTGGYGNTIYF.

This rearrangement joins TRBV9 to TRBJ2-5, with D tentatively TRBD1 (6 bases). Germline CDR1 SGDLS, CDR2 YYNGEE. The CDR3 extends over 14 amino acids. V dropped 1 base and J dropped 2 bases, with 9 bases sitting between them. CDR3 in amino acids: CASSVSGVQETQYF. The CDR3 coding sequence is TGTGCCAGCAGCGTATCAGGGGTTCAAGAGACCCAGTACTTC. Complete variable domain (other parts from reference TRBV9 and TRBJ2-5): DSGVTQTPKHLITATGQRVTLRCSPRSGDLSVYWYQQSLDQGLQFLIQYYNGEERAKGNILERFSAQQFPDLHSELNLSSLELGDSALYFCASSVSGVQETQYFGPGTRLLVL.

The rearrangement uses TRBV18 and TRBJ2-1; a weak D match, TRBD1 (5 bases). The CDR3 spans 14 residues. Germline CDR1 KGHSH, CDR2 LQKENI. Trimming left V 0 bases short and J 4 bases short, with 7 bases between. CDR3 sequence (DNA): TGTGCCAGCTCACCACCGACAGATTACAATGAGCAGTTCTTC. Amino acids: CASSPPTDYNEQFF.

This clone was counted a few times. J is TRBJ1-1 and V is TRBV20-1; D unclear. The CDR3 loop spans 11 amino acids. Germline CDR1 DFQATT, CDR2 SNEGSKA (reference sequence). CDR3 sequence reads: CRGGRNTEAFF. DNA for the CDR3: TGCAGGGGCGGGAGGAACACTGAAGCTTTCTTT.

A single count supports this clone. This chain connects TRBV18 to TRBJ1-1; unclear D gene. In germline, CDR1 is KGHSH, CDR2 LQKENI. Trimming removed 3 bases from V and 3 bases from J, with 14 bases in between. The CDR3 runs 15 residues. CDR3 nucleotide sequence: TGTGCCAGCTCACCCCCGAGTTCAGGAGACACTGAAGCTTTCTTT. It codes for CASSPPSSGDTEAFF.

V usage is TRBV18 and J usage is TRBJ2-5; a possible D gene is TRBD1 (5 bases). The V gene's germline CDR1 is KGHSH and CDR2 LQKENI. The CDR3 loop spans 16 amino acids. The ends were cut back, 3 bases at V and 3 bases at J, with 17 bases in the middle. The DNA for the CDR3 is TGTGCCAGCTCACCGGGGATCAAGGCAGGGAAAGAGACCCAGTACTTC. It codes for CASSPGIKAGKETQYF.

This clone was counted only a few times. The rearrangement links TRBV6-1 to TRBJ2-3; 12 nucleotides align to TRBD2. Germline values: CDR1 MNHNS, CDR2 SASEGT. The CDR3 spans 14 residues. V was clipped by 6 bases and J by 4 bases; unmatched bases: 2. CDR3 region: CASRTSGSSDTQYF. The CDR3 region has the DNA TGTGCCAGCAGGACTAGCGGGAGTTCAGATACGCAGTATTTT.

This rearrangement joins TRBV6-6 to TRBJ2-2; 7 bases are a match to TRBD1. V was clipped by 6 bases and J by 5 bases; unmatched bases: 6. Germline V gives CDR1 MNHNY, CDR2 SVGAGI (reference sequence). This CDR3 comprises 14 residues. The DNA of the CDR3 is TGTGCCAGCAGGGAGACAGGGCAAACCGGGGAGCTGTTTTTT. As protein: CASRETGQTGELFF.

The chain uses TRBV5-5 and TRBJ2-7, with a tentative D call TRBD1 (5 bases). CDR3 length: 15 amino acids. Germline CDR1 SGHKS, CDR2 YYEKEE (reference sequence). Trimming cost V 2 bases and J 2 bases, with 14 bases left between them. The CDR3 here is CASSLFQGRTYEQYF. The CDR3 region has the DNA TGTGCCAGCAGCTTATTTCAGGGCCGTACCTACGAGCAGTACTTC.

The J gene is TRBJ2-2, the V gene TRBV4-2; D is possibly TRBD1 (6 bases). The V gene's germline CDR1 is LGHNA and CDR2 YNFKEQ. CDR3 length equals 17 residues. Trimming stripped 1 base from V and 3 bases from J, with 15 bases between. The CDR3: CASSQGYRVVDTGELFF. CDR3 coding DNA: TGTGCCAGCAGCCAAGGCTACAGGGTAGTCGACACCGGGGAGCTGTTTTTT.

V usage is TRBV28 and J usage is TRBJ1-2; weak D call: TRBD1 (5 bases). The germline gives CDR1 MDHEN, CDR2 SYDVKM. This CDR3 region has 14 residues. The germline V and J ends were trimmed by 3 bases and 2 bases, with 10 bases remaining between them. The CDR3 coding sequence is TGTGCCAGCAGTTTGGGGCAGGGCAACTATGGCTACACCTTC. Its translation: CASSLGQGNYGYTF.

DNA of the CDR3: TGTGCCAGCAGCCTACAGGGGTCTCCTGGCTACACCTTC. It codes for CASSLQGSPGYTF. The rearrangement links TRBV27 to TRBJ1-2, with 7 nucleotides matching TRBD1. V shed 6 bases and J 7 bases; nucleotides not matched to a gene: 8. The CDR3 loop spans 13 amino acids. Germline V lookup: CDR1 MNHEY, CDR2 SMNVEV (reference sequence).

This rearrangement joins TRBV6-1 to TRBJ2-3; D possibly corresponds to TRBD1 (6 bases). Trimming pared 3 bases from V and 4 bases from J, leaving 17 bases between. This CDR3 contains 16 residues. Per germline, CDR1 MNHNS and CDR2 SASEGT. The CDR3 sequence is CASSEVPDRTSDTQYF. As DNA, the CDR3 is TGTGCCAGCAGTGAGGTCCCCGACAGGACGTCAGATACGCAGTATTTT.